The rows below give T cell receptor beta chains drawn from one sample of a study of CD8+CD57+ T cells in acquired aplastic anemia. MiXCR was run by TCRdb on the reads, yielding one entry per CDR3 protein. The data contain roughly 250,000 distinct CDR3 sequences, around 82% of them singletons. Sample: sorted CD4+, CD8+, or CD8+CD57+ T cells (not recorded which) from PBMCs. The receptors originated from a human donor with aplastic anemia. Each CDR3 is given with its conserved first and last residue. D genes are given only for firm matches. The size of a clone is reported for some rows only, either as once, few or many, or as a class for expanded clones.

j_gene | v_gene | len | abundance | d_gene | CDR3nt | CDR3aa
TRBJ1-2 | TRBV9 | 13 | NA | NA | TGTGCCAGCAGCGGGGATGGGATCCATGAGTACACCTTC | CASSGDGIHEYTF
TRBJ2-7 | TRBV2 | 12 | NA | NA | TGTGCCAGCAGTGAAGACAGGTACGAGCAGTACTTC | CASSEDRYEQYF
TRBJ1-6 | TRBV15 | 14 | NA | NA | TGTGCCACCAGCTTATCGGGCTATAATTCACCCCTCCACTTT | CATSLSGYNSPLHF
TRBJ2-7 | TRBV7-8 | 14 | NA | NA | TGTGCCAGCAGCCGGGATCCCAGCGGCTACGAGCAGTACTTC | CASSRDPSGYEQYF
TRBJ2-6 | TRBV12-3/TRBV12-4 | 15 | NA | NA | TGTGCCAGCAGAAGGTGGAACTCTGGGGCCAACGTCCTGACTTTC | CASRRWNSGANVLTF
TRBJ2-3 | TRBV19 | 14 | few | TRBD2 | TGTGCCAGTAGTATAGCTAGCGGTCCCTATAAGCAGTATTTC | CASSIASGPYKQYF
TRBJ1-2 | TRBV9 | 15 | NA | NA | TGTGCCAGCAGCTTGAGGTGGGGCGCCGACTATGGCTACACCTTC | CASSLRWGADYGYTF
TRBJ1-5 | TRBV2 | 15 | NA | NA | TGTGCCAGCAGAATTGCGGGAAAGAGCACTCAGCCGCAGCATTTT | CASRIAGKSTQPQHF
TRBJ2-5 | TRBV9 | 15 | NA | NA | TGTGCCAGCAGCGTATACCACGGGTCAAAAGATACCCAGTACTTC | CASSVYHGSKDTQYF
TRBJ1-2 | TRBV24-1 | 14 | few | TRBD1 | TGTGCCACCAGTGATGGACAGGCTGACTATGGCTACACCTTC | CATSDGQADYGYTF
TRBJ2-1 | TRBV7-9 | 16 | NA | TRBD2 | TGTGCCAGCAGCATAGGGCCCATGACTAGCGGAGAGGCGCAGTTCTTC | CASSIGPMTSGEAQFF
TRBJ2-1 | TRBV11-2 | 22 | NA | NA | TGTGCCAGCAGCTTAGATCTGACAAGCGTAATAGCGGTCGCGGGGGCCCTGGGGGAGCAGTTCTTC | CASSLDLTSVIAVAGALGEQFF
TRBJ2-1 | TRBV2 | 15 | NA | TRBD2 | TGTGCCAGCAGAGGGACTAGCGGGGGGTACAATGAGCAGTTCTTC | CASRGTSGGYNEQFF
TRBJ2-3 | TRBV5-4 | 14 | NA | TRBD2 | TGTGCCAGCAGCGTAGAGCGGGGTCCCGATACGCAGTATTTT | CASSVERGPDTQYF
TRBJ2-5 | TRBV7-9 | 15 | NA | NA | TGTGCCAGCAGCTTAGTACCCGGGGCGCTGTTTTTTCAGTACTTC | CASSLVPGALFFQYF
TRBJ2-3 | TRBV7-3 | 14 | NA | NA | TGTGCCAGCAGCTCTGCCGGAGCTCCCGATACGCACCATTTT | CASSSAGAPDTHHF
TRBJ2-5 | TRBV29-1 | 13 | NA | TRBD1 | TGCAGCGTCCGACAGGGGGCGCAGGAGACCCAGTACTTC | CSVRQGAQETQYF
TRBJ2-7 | TRBV9 | 14 | NA | NA | TGTGCCAGCGGATCGGCCGGGAACATTCAGTACTTCTGCTTC | CASGSAGNIQYFCF
TRBJ2-3 | TRBV7-3 | 13 | once | NA | TGTGCCAGCTCAAGAGGGGCCACCGATACGCAGCACTTT | CASSRGATDTQHF
TRBJ2-7 | TRBV7-3 | 15 | NA | TRBD1 | TGTGCCAGCAGCCTCGGACAGGGCCCATCCTACGAGCAGTACTTC | CASSLGQGPSYEQYF
TRBJ1-6 | TRBV7-8 | 14 | NA | NA | TGTGCCAGCAGCTTAGAGGGAGGGCTCTCAACCCAGTACTTT | CASSLEGGLSTQYF
TRBJ2-6 | TRBV7-6 | 16 | NA | NA | TGTGCCAGCTCCTCAGATCCCACAGATACGCAGTACTTCCTGACTTTC | CASSSDPTDTQYFLTF
TRBJ2-7 | TRBV11-3 | 15 | few | NA | TGTGCCAGCAGCTTAGAACTGACAGTTTCCTACGAGCAGTACTTC | CASSLELTVSYEQYF
TRBJ2-4 | TRBV7-8 | 12 | NA | TRBD2 | TGTGCCAGCGGCGGAGCGGGGAGCCTCCAGACCTTC | CASGGAGSLQTF